Presented here are 29 T cell receptor beta chains from one specimen sequenced in a study of CD8+CD57+ T cells in acquired aplastic anemia. Previously, flow cytometry had revealed CD8+CD57+ cell expansion in the patients chosen for sequencing. Investigators profiled TCR beta VDJ and CDR3 from genomic DNA template. TCRdb re-called the reads through MiXCR, storing one row per CDR3 protein. The sample lists 150,000 to 180,000 distinct CDR3 sequences, roughly 49% seen once, with 10% to 15% in the top ten. Sequencing input: sorted CD4+, CD8+, or CD8+CD57+ T cells (not recorded which) from PBMCs. The receptors come from a human donor with aplastic anemia.

This clonotype was counted only a few times. The rearrangement links TRBV7-3 to TRBJ1-1; D is perhaps TRBD1 (6 bases). The V end lost 5 bases, the J end lost 4 bases, and 11 bases lay between the germline ends. Germline V gene lookup returns CDR1 SGHTA and CDR2 FQGTGA. The CDR3 contains 13 residues. As DNA, the CDR3 is TGTGCCAGCAGCCAGGGGAGATTCACTGAAGCTTTCTTT. It specifies CASSQGRFTEAFF. Supplemented by reference TRBV7-3 and TRBJ1-1, the full variable domain reads GAGVSQTPSNKVTEKGKYVELRCDPISGHTALYWYRQSLGQGPEFLIYFQGTGAADDSGLPNDRFFAVRPEGSVSTLKIQRTERGDSAVYLCASSQGRFTEAFFGQGTRLTVV.

The chain combines TRBV25-1 with TRBJ2-2; 10 bases agree with TRBD1. V lost 11 bases, J lost 5 bases, and 5 bases stayed unmatched. CDR1 and CDR2 from the germline V gene are MGHDK and SYGVNS. The CDR3 length is 13 residues. This CDR3 reads CAGTGERTGELFF. As DNA, the CDR3 is TGTGCCGGGACAGGGGAAAGGACCGGGGAGCTGTTTTTT.

This clonotype was counted ten times or more. This chain uses TRBV5-4 with TRBJ2-7, with 10 bases identical to TRBD1. J lost 3 bases, V lost 3 bases, and 6 bases had no gene match. The CDR3 runs 15 residues. The V gene's germline CDR1 is SGHNT and CDR2 YYREEE (reference sequence). In nucleotides, the CDR3 is TGTGCCAGCAGCTGGGGGACAGGGGACGGCTACGAGCAGTACTTC. It specifies CASSWGTGDGYEQYF.

This clonotype appeared many times. This chain uses TRBV19 with TRBJ2-2; 7 bases are a match to TRBD2. CDR1 and CDR2 (germline): LNHDA, SQIVND (reference sequence). The CDR3 runs to 14 residues. Germline trimming cut 3 bases from V and 5 bases from J; bases unmatched to any gene: 3. The CDR3 protein is CASSMGRGTGELFF. For the CDR3, the DNA is TGTGCCAGTAGTATGGGGCGGGGGACCGGGGAGCTGTTTTTT.

This clonotype was counted ten times or more. The chain combines TRBV19 with TRBJ1-6; D ambiguous. The CDR3 spans 13 residues. V lost 1 base, J lost 8 bases, and 6 bases lay in between. Germline CDR1 and CDR2: LNHDA and SQIVND (reference sequence). Written as DNA, the CDR3 is TGTGCCAGTAGTATAGGGTTATATTCACCCCTCCACTTT. Translated, it gives CASSIGLYSPLHF.

This clonotype was counted ten times or more. V is TRBV4-1 and J is TRBJ2-7; no clear D gene. The V gene lost 0 bases and the J gene lost 5 bases, with 14 bases spanning the gap. The CDR3 has 15 amino acids. Germline CDR1 is MGHRA and CDR2 is YSYEKL. The CDR3: CASSQDLTPAHEQYF. CDR3 nucleotides: TGCGCCAGCAGCCAAGATTTGACTCCGGCCCACGAGCAGTACTTC.

The genes are TRBV24-1 and TRBJ1-5, with TRBD1 as a possible D gene (5 bases). The germline V gene encodes CDR1 KGHDR and CDR2 SFDVKD. The CDR3 has 16 residues. The ends were cut back, 3 bases at V and 9 bases at J, with 20 bases in the middle. The CDR3 DNA sequence: TGTGCCACCAGTGATGGGGGACGGATGGGTGAAGTGCCCCAGCATTTT. This codes for CATSDGGRMGEVPQHF.

The chain links TRBV20-1 to TRBJ2-7, with 7 bases fitting TRBD1. J lost 3 bases, V lost 0 bases, and 5 bases had no gene match. The CDR3 totals 14 residues. CDR1 and CDR2 from the germline V gene are DFQATT and SNEGSKA (reference sequence). The CDR3 DNA is TGCAGTGCTAGAGATCGGGGACAGCTCTACGAGCAGTACTTC. This sequence encodes CSARDRGQLYEQYF.

The chain links TRBV29-1 to TRBJ2-7; tentatively, D is TRBD1 (5 bases). Germline-derived CDR1 and CDR2 are SQVTM and ANQGSEA. Trimming pared 4 bases from V and 2 bases from J, leaving 12 bases between. The CDR3 is made up of 13 amino acids. The CDR3 nucleotides are TGCAGCGTTGGTAGGCAGGGTGCCTACGAGCAGTACTTC. The encoded protein is CSVGRQGAYEQYF.

The chain links TRBV7-9 to TRBJ2-1, with a tentative D call TRBD1 (5 bases). Trimming removed 7 bases at V and 7 bases at J, with 11 bases between. This CDR3 is built from 12 residues. Germline lookup yields CDR1 SEHNR and CDR2 FQNEAQ (reference sequence). The CDR3 region is CASTFKGNEQFF. The CDR3 DNA reads as TGTGCCAGCACCTTTAAGGGGAATGAGCAGTTCTTC.

This sequence joins TRBV7-9 and TRBJ2-2; D call uncertain. V was shortened by 5 bases and J by 7 bases, with 11 bases between the two germline ends. The germline V gene encodes CDR1 SEHNR and CDR2 FQNEAQ (reference sequence). The CDR3 has 13 amino acids. The CDR3 nucleotides are TGTGCCAGCAGCCAAGTAATCTACGGGGAGCTGTTTTTT. Its protein is CASSQVIYGELFF.

Here the CDR3 reads CASSLEVTNEKLFF. In nucleotides, the CDR3 is TGTGCCAGCAGCTTAGAGGTGACTAATGAAAAACTGTTTTTT. The chain couples TRBV7-6 to TRBJ1-4; D gene ambiguous. V lost 1 base to trimming and J lost 2 bases, with 5 bases between them. Per the germline V gene, CDR1 is SGHVS and CDR2 is FNYEAQ. The CDR3 has 14 residues.

V gene TRBV10-3 combines with J gene TRBJ2-3; no clear D. The ends were cut back, 2 bases at V and 6 bases at J, with 3 bases in the middle. The V gene's germline CDR1 is ENHRY and CDR2 SYGVKD. This CDR3 has 11 amino acids. The chain's CDR3 is CAISEQDTQYF. In nucleotides, the CDR3 is TGTGCCATCAGTGAGCAGGATACGCAGTATTTT.

The gene calls are TRBV20-1 and TRBJ1-1; no clear D. CDR3 size: 16 residues. The ends were cut back, 4 bases at V and 1 base at J, with 19 bases in the middle. Germline CDR1 DFQATT, CDR2 SNEGSKA (reference sequence). DNA of the CDR3: TGCAGTGCTACGAACCTTCGGGGATTCACGAACACTGAAGCTTTCTTT. Translating it yields CSATNLRGFTNTEAFF.

The chain combines TRBV10-1 with TRBJ2-1; TRBD2 agrees at 9 bases. The CDR3 contains 13 residues. J gave up 4 bases and V 10 bases, and 5 bases lay outside the gene matches. CDR1 WNHNN and CDR2 SYGVQD come from the germline V gene (reference sequence). CDR3 loop: CATYLAGYNEQFF. CDR3 coding DNA: TGCGCCACCTACCTAGCGGGGTACAATGAGCAGTTCTTC.

This chain connects TRBV7-8 to TRBJ2-5; D uncertain. The CDR3 covers 13 residues. V was shortened by 4 bases and J by 5 bases, with 11 bases between the two germline ends. Per the germline V gene, CDR1 is SGHVS and CDR2 is FQNEAQ. The CDR3 is CASSSMGAETQYF. The CDR3, as DNA: TGTGCCAGCAGCTCGATGGGCGCGGAGACCCAGTACTTC.

In its sample, this clonotype was seen many times. The genes are TRBV5-6 and TRBJ2-5; TRBD2 aligns across 8 bases. V trimming: 5 bases; J trimming: 5 bases; junction bases outside the gene matches: 8. Germline CDR1 is SGHDT and CDR2 is YYEEEE. This CDR3 spans 14 amino acids. Here the CDR3 reads CASSVAGSGETQYF. The CDR3 DNA sequence: TGTGCCAGCAGTGTAGCGGGGTCGGGTGAGACCCAGTACTTC.

CDR3 nucleotides: TGTGCCAGCAGTCCGGTTCCCGATAAGCAGTACTTC. It specifies CASSPVPDKQYF. This chain joins TRBV12-3 or TRBV12-4 and TRBJ2-7; no firm D call. CDR3 length equals 12 residues. The ends were cut back, 5 bases at V and 8 bases at J, with 13 bases in the middle.

This clonotype was seen repeatedly, ten times or more. This chain connects TRBV6-5 to TRBJ1-4; 9 nucleotides align to TRBD1. V lost 2 bases, J lost 6 bases, and 7 bases stayed unmatched. Germline V gene sequence: CDR1 MNHEY, CDR2 SVGAGI. This CDR3 is built from 16 residues. CDR3 sequence (DNA): TGTGCCAGCAGTTACCGACAGGGGGTTGAAGATGAAAAACTGTTTTTT. Translation gives CASSYRQGVEDEKLFF.

This clonotype appeared many times. The genes are TRBV6-5 and TRBJ2-7; D not certain. The CDR3 covers 15 residues. V lost 2 bases, J lost 3 bases, and 14 bases lay in between. Germline CDR1 and CDR2: MNHEY and SVGAGI. CDR3 nucleotide sequence: TGTGCCAGCAGTTACGGCCAGAACGCACTCTACGAGCAGTACTTC. As protein: CASSYGQNALYEQYF.

This chain uses TRBV30 with TRBJ1-6; D remains ambiguous. The V and J ends lost 8 bases and 10 bases respectively, with 18 bases between them. Germline V gene lookup returns CDR1 GTSNPN and CDR2 SVGIG (reference sequence). The CDR3 sequence is 13 residues long. The DNA for the CDR3 is TGTGCCACCGCCGGGCAACCGGACTCACCCCTCCACTTT. It encodes CATAGQPDSPLHF.

This clonotype occurred a few times. V and J are TRBV7-2 and TRBJ2-3; 9 bases align to TRBD2. V lost 5 bases to trimming and J lost 0 bases; unmatched junction nucleotides: 3. From germline, CDR1 is SGHTA and CDR2 FQGNSA. CDR3 length: 15 amino acids. The CDR3 protein is CASSPSGGSTDTQYF. The DNA of the CDR3 is TGTGCCAGCAGCCCCAGCGGGGGGAGCACAGATACGCAGTATTTT. Drawing the rest from reference TRBV7-2 and TRBJ2-3, the complete variable domain is GAGVSQSPSNKVTEKGKDVELRCDPISGHTALYWYRQSLGQGLEFLIYFQGNSAPDKSGLPSDRFSAERTGGSVSTLTIQRTQQEDSAVYLCASSPSGGSTDTQYFGPGTRLTVL.

This chain connects TRBV25-1 to TRBJ1-4; D unresolved. From germline, CDR1 is MGHDK and CDR2 SYGVNS. The CDR3 is made up of 14 amino acids. V was clipped by 2 bases and J by 3 bases, with 7 bases between them. CDR3: CASSELSANEKLFF. The CDR3 nucleotides read TGTGCCAGCAGTGAACTTTCGGCTAATGAAAAACTGTTTTTT.

Many counts were recorded for this clonotype. V is TRBV6-4 and J is TRBJ2-6; 11 bases align to TRBD1. The CDR3 has 16 amino acids. The V gene's germline CDR1 is MRHNA and CDR2 SNTAGT. V gave up 4 bases and J gave up 2 bases; unmatched junction bases: 1. Here the CDR3 reads CASSGTGGAGANVLTF. The CDR3 nucleotides read TGTGCCAGCAGTGGGACAGGGGGCGCTGGGGCCAACGTCCTGACTTTC.

The table lists this clonotype with many counts. This chain connects TRBV19 to TRBJ1-1; TRBD1 is a possible D gene (5 bases). The CDR3 runs 12 residues. Germline V CDR1 and CDR2: LNHDA, SQIVND (reference sequence). Trimming pared 6 bases from V and 3 bases from J, leaving 8 bases between. CDR3 residues: CASRLGDTEAFF. In DNA, the CDR3 is TGTGCCAGTAGATTGGGGGACACTGAAGCTTTCTTT.

The V gene is TRBV6-1, the J gene TRBJ1-2; D unresolved. V was shortened by 4 bases and J by 6 bases, with 9 bases between the two germline ends. The CDR3 totals 12 residues. CDR1 and CDR2 from the germline V gene are MNHNS and SASEGT. The CDR3 here is CASSGARNGYTF. CDR3 nucleotide sequence: TGTGCCAGCAGTGGGGCGAGAAATGGCTACACCTTC.

In its sample, this clonotype was seen many times. The chain employs TRBV25-1 and TRBJ1-1; perhaps TRBD1 as D (5 bases). This CDR3 is 14 amino acids long. The V end was cut by 6 bases, the J end by 1 base, with 12 bases between. Germline V lookup: CDR1 MGHDK, CDR2 SYGVNS. The CDR3 here is CASSGGGRNTEAFF. As DNA, the CDR3 is TGTGCCAGCAGCGGGGGGGGGAGGAACACTGAAGCTTTCTTT.

The rearrangement links TRBV10-3 to TRBJ2-7, with D unresolved. The CDR3 has 14 amino acids. V lost 10 bases and J 4 bases, leaving 20 bases between the germline ends. In germline, CDR1 is ENHRY, CDR2 SYGVKD. The CDR3 nucleotides read TGTGCCAGCAGCCCAGGCCGGCTGAGTTACGAGCAGTACTTC. Translated, it gives CASSPGRLSYEQYF.

J is TRBJ2-7 and V is TRBV4-2, with 10 nucleotides matching TRBD2. Germline V gives CDR1 LGHNA, CDR2 YNFKEQ. V dropped 0 bases and J dropped 6; count of bases not matched to a gene: 5. This CDR3 contains 15 residues. CDR3 amino acids: CASSQEAGGPGEQYF. CDR3 nucleotides: TGTGCCAGCAGCCAAGAAGCGGGGGGGCCGGGCGAGCAGTACTTC.